This T cell receptor (beta chain) came from a study of Ad26.COV2.S vaccination and SARS-CoV-2 variants. Study-level background: The vaccine Ad26.COV2.S was put into the muscle once, or twice with 56 days between. General observations from the study: In vaccinated individuals, spike-specific CD8+ and CD4+ T cell responses reportedly displayed substantial breadth. Spike-specific TCR breadth was greater after Ad26.COV2.S than placebo.

Documented treatment: approximately 18 received Ad26.COV2.S at low or high dose, single or two shots; 5 received placebo; per-sample allocation not given. Sampling happened 63 days after the first vaccine or placebo injection. Of note for this clone: No antigen is known for it.

The assay was immunoSEQ multiplex PCR, and TCRdb's table has in-frame clones only and misses some. The sample consists of some 450,000 clones, about 90% of them appearing once. The J segment lost 9 bases and the V segment lost 5 bases, leaving 4 bases of the junction unmatched. This CDR3 has 14 amino acids. Germline V gives CDR1 SNHLY, CDR2 FYNNEI. This receptor was obtained from a person aged 18-60 years who received the Ad26.COV2.S COVID-19 vaccine or a placebo. Here the sequenced sample was peripheral blood, taken in a trial of Ad26.COV2.S vaccine versus placebo. The chain recombines TRBV2 with TRBJ2-1, with 13 bases aligning to TRBD2. CDR3 bases: TGTGCCAGCAGTTATACTAGCGGGGGGGGTGAGCAGTTCTTC. This sequence encodes CASSYTSGGGEQFF.